This T cell receptor beta chain appears in the sequencing data of a study of OX40 agonist ivuxolimab in advanced cancers. The overall study: From 23 to 79 years was the age range, with a mean of around 60 years, and 65% to 90% were male. Whole-study findings and limits: Researchers report that CD8+ T cells had, on average, more expanded clones than CD4+. The authors did not determine the antigen specificity of the expanded peripheral T cells.

Germline V gene data show CDR1 as MDHEN and CDR2 as SYDVKM. V lost 6 bases to trimming and J lost 0 bases, with 9 bases between them. The CDR3 is 13 amino acids. In regard to this clone: What it binds is not known.

This table comes from immunoSEQ multiplex PCR, and its TCRdb copy is limited to in-frame clones, with some not included. The sample carries 35,000 to 55,000 clones, 75% to 90% recorded once. The receptor's source is an adult with an advanced solid tumor such as melanoma, head and neck, liver or kidney cancer. The sample here was CD4+ or CD8+ T cells sorted from blood, taken in a trial of the OX40 agonist ivuxolimab. V gene TRBV28 combines with J gene TRBJ2-7; TRBD2 is a possible D gene (5 bases). CDR3 DNA sequence: TGTGCCAGCAGATCGGGATCCTCCTACGAGCAGTACTTC. Amino acid sequence: CASRSGSSYEQYF.